The 20 T cell receptor beta chains below all came from one sample that was sequenced in a study of Ad26.COV2.S vaccination and SARS-CoV-2 variants. Using immunoSEQ multiplex PCR, the repertoire was profiled, and TCRdb retains in-frame clones only, with some absent. The sample records approximately 150,000 clones, just over 85% being singletons. Specimen: peripheral blood, collected after recovery from COVID-19. These receptor sequences come from a human donor who had recovered from COVID-19.

This chain links TRBV9 with TRBJ2-5; no clear D. The germline gives CDR1 SGDLS, CDR2 YYNGEE. With 0 bases removed from V and 1 base from J, the gap between germline ends came to 4 bases. This CDR3 is 13 amino acids long. The CDR3 here is CASSVGIQETQYF. The DNA for the CDR3 is TGTGCCAGCAGCGTAGGTATCCAAGAGACCCAGTACTTC.

This rearrangement joins TRBV7-2 to TRBJ1-1; D may be TRBD1 (6 bases). CDR1 SGHTA and CDR2 FQGNSA come from the germline V gene. V lost 2 bases and J 2 bases, leaving 12 bases between the germline ends. CDR3 length equals 15 residues. This CDR3 reads CASSLIGTPNTEAFF. Written as DNA, the CDR3 is TGTGCCAGCAGCTTAATTGGGACACCTAACACTGAAGCTTTCTTT. The variable domain in full, completed from reference TRBV7-2 and TRBJ1-1, reads GAGVSQSPSNKVTEKGKDVELRCDPISGHTALYWYRQSLGQGLEFLIYFQGNSAPDKSGLPSDRFSAERTGGSVSTLTIQRTQQEDSAVYLCASSLIGTPNTEAFFGQGTRLTVV.

This chain uses TRBV28 with TRBJ1-1; D is ambiguous. CDR1 and CDR2 from the germline V gene are MDHEN and SYDVKM. The V end was cut by 2 bases, the J end by 6 bases, with 19 bases between. The CDR3 contains 16 residues. CDR3 protein: CASSLVEDALGSEAFF. The CDR3 coding sequence is TGTGCCAGCAGTTTAGTGGAGGACGCCCTTGGGTCTGAAGCTTTCTTT.

The rearrangement joins TRBV19 to TRBJ1-5, with a tentative D call TRBD1 (5 bases). There are 13 residues in the CDR3. V gave up 3 bases and J gave up 10 bases, with 13 bases separating them. Germline V CDR1 and CDR2: LNHDA, SQIVND (reference sequence). CDR3 amino acids: CASSILGTAPQHF. The CDR3 DNA sequence: TGTGCCAGTAGTATTTTGGGGACGGCTCCCCAGCATTTT.

The chain links TRBV6-1 to TRBJ1-1; D unresolved. CDR1 is MNHNS, CDR2 SASEGT, per germline. This CDR3 region has 13 residues. Trimming removed 2 bases at V and 4 bases at J, with 8 bases between. The CDR3: CASSEQRITEAFF. DNA of the CDR3: TGTGCCAGCAGTGAACAGAGGATCACTGAAGCTTTCTTT.

This chain uses TRBV5-4 with TRBJ1-4, with 10 bases aligning to TRBD1. The CDR3 runs to 16 residues. CDR1 is SGHNT and CDR2 is YYREEE in the germline V gene (reference sequence). The J segment lost 6 bases and the V segment lost 3 bases, leaving 8 bases of the junction unmatched. CDR3 region: CASSSGQGMSYEKLFF. The CDR3 bases are TGTGCCAGCAGCTCGGGACAGGGGATGTCGTATGAAAAACTGTTTTTT.

The genes are TRBV7-6 and TRBJ2-3; maybe TRBD1 (5 bases). CDR3 size: 19 residues. Looked up from germline, CDR1 is SGHVS and CDR2 is FNYEAQ. V was clipped by 5 bases and J by 2 bases, with 26 bases between them. CDR3 protein: CASSRPIYTGLDLTDTQYF. CDR3 coding DNA: TGTGCCAGCAGCCGGCCCATTTATACAGGCTTGGACCTCACAGATACGCAGTATTTT. Drawing the rest from reference TRBV7-6 and TRBJ2-3, the complete variable domain is GAGVSQSPRYKVTKRGQDVALRCDPISGHVSLYWYRQALGQGPEFLTYFNYEAQQDKSGLPNDRFSAERPEGSISTLTIQRTEQRDSAMYRCASSRPIYTGLDLTDTQYFGPGTRLTVL.

V usage is TRBV7-2 and J usage is TRBJ1-2; no firm D call. CDR1 is SGHTA, CDR2 FQGNSA, per germline. This CDR3 is 14 amino acids long. With 1 base removed from V and 1 base from J, the gap between germline ends came to 7 bases. The CDR3 protein is CASSLENSNYGYTF. Written as DNA, the CDR3 is TGTGCCAGCAGCTTAGAAAACAGTAACTATGGCTACACCTTC.

The count of this clone is one. This chain connects TRBV5-1 to TRBJ1-1; 7 nucleotides match TRBD1. The germline gives CDR1 SGHRS, CDR2 YFSETQ. The V gene end was trimmed by 4 bases and the J gene end by 10 bases; junction bases not matched to a gene: 10. CDR3 length: 13 amino acids. CDR3 DNA: TGCGCCAGCAGCCCACTCGACAGGGAGGGAGCTTTCTTT. As protein: CASSPLDREGAFF.

J is TRBJ1-3 and V is TRBV7-8; D uncertain. Looked up from germline, CDR1 is SGHVS and CDR2 is FQNEAQ. The CDR3 consists of 15 residues. Trimming removed 1 base from V and 1 base from J, with 8 bases in between. In DNA form, the CDR3 reads TGTGCCAGCAGCTTAGATGCTGGGTCTGGAAACACCATATATTTT. This translates into CASSLDAGSGNTIYF.

The CDR3 DNA follows: TGTGCCAGCCGAATCCCTGAAAGCCAGGGCTATGGCTACACCTTC. Its protein is CASRIPESQGYGYTF. This rearrangement joins TRBV28 to TRBJ1-2, with D tentatively TRBD1 (5 bases). Trimming took 8 bases from V and 4 from J, leaving 20 bases between them. CDR3 length equals 15 residues. CDR1 is MDHEN and CDR2 is SYDVKM in the germline V gene.

The V gene is TRBV5-4, the J gene TRBJ2-7; no clear D gene. Per the germline V gene, CDR1 is SGHNT and CDR2 is YYREEE (reference sequence). Trimming took 0 bases from V and 2 from J, leaving 12 bases between them. This CDR3 contains 15 residues. The CDR3 is CASSLEPRPTYEQYF. Here the CDR3 DNA reads TGTGCCAGCAGCTTGGAGCCGAGGCCGACCTACGAGCAGTACTTC.

The rearrangement links TRBV27 to TRBJ1-1; D may be TRBD1 (5 bases). Germline V CDR1 and CDR2: MNHEY, SMNVEV (reference sequence). Trimming took off 6 bases at V and 11 bases at J, with 19 bases between the two ends. The CDR3 has 13 amino acids. The CDR3 spells CASSQLGTEWAFF. For the CDR3, the DNA is TGTGCCAGCAGCCAACTGGGGACCGAGTGGGCTTTCTTT.

The chain couples TRBV11-2 to TRBJ2-2, with D possibly TRBD1 on 6 matching bases. Germline CDR1 reads SGHAT; CDR2 reads FQNNGV. Trimming removed 4 bases from V and 0 bases from J, with 12 bases in between. The CDR3 has 16 residues. CDR3 amino acids: CASSSQTGSNTGELFF. CDR3 sequence (DNA): TGTGCCAGCAGCTCCCAGACAGGCTCGAACACCGGGGAGCTGTTTTTT.

The chain combines TRBV4-3 with TRBJ1-2; D is perhaps TRBD1 (5 bases). Trimming cost V 4 bases and J 4 bases, with 16 bases left between them. Germline V gene data show CDR1 as LGHNA and CDR2 as YSLEER. The CDR3 length is 15 residues. CDR3 protein: CASSPASDRFYGYTF. In DNA form, the CDR3 reads TGCGCCAGCAGCCCCGCTTCTGACAGATTCTATGGCTACACCTTC.

This clone was counted once. This rearrangement joins TRBV9 to TRBJ2-3, with a possible D match to TRBD1 (6 bases). There are 19 residues in the CDR3. Deletions cut 1 base from V and 3 bases from J, with 24 bases between. The germline CDR1 and CDR2 sequences are SGDLS and YYNGEE. For the CDR3, the DNA is TGTGCCAGCAGCGTATCGGCAGGGGCTCTCGGGGATCGTACAGATACGCAGTATTTT. Translation gives CASSVSAGALGDRTDTQYF.

The rearrangement uses TRBV3-1 (or the pseudogene TRBV3-2) and TRBJ1-4, with no clear D. Germline CDR1 is LGHDT and CDR2 is YNNKEL (reference sequence). The CDR3 is made up of 16 amino acids. Trimming stripped 0 bases from V and 13 bases from J, with 21 bases between. The CDR3 DNA reads TGTGCCAGCAGCCAAGATCCTGAGCCAGGTACTTGGGGACTGTTTTTT. Translation gives CASSQDPEPGTWGLFF.

This chain joins TRBV30 and TRBJ2-7; 7 bases line up with TRBD2. CDR1 GTSNPN and CDR2 SVGIG come from the germline V gene (reference sequence). The CDR3 loop spans 13 amino acids. With 3 bases clipped from V and 2 bases from J, the junction kept 4 bases outside the gene matches. The CDR3 reads CAWRPGGTYEQYF. Here the CDR3 DNA reads TGTGCCTGGAGACCCGGGGGGACCTACGAGCAGTACTTC.

This chain connects TRBV9 to TRBJ2-3; no reliable D call. The CDR3 runs to 15 residues. Germline assignment: CDR1 SGDLS and CDR2 YYNGEE. The germline V and J ends were trimmed by 0 bases and 6 bases, with 14 bases remaining between them. The CDR3 DNA sequence: TGTGCCAGCAGCGTAGCTACACTCTTCCCGGATACGCAGTATTTT. Translation gives CASSVATLFPDTQYF.

The V call is TRBV5-5, the J call TRBJ2-7; D is unresolved. This CDR3 contains 16 residues. The germline V and J ends were trimmed by 4 bases and 2 bases, with 19 bases remaining between them. Germline loops: CDR1 SGHKS, CDR2 YYEKEE (reference sequence). The CDR3 sequence: CASSPQASVGPYEQYF. The CDR3 DNA sequence: TGTGCCAGCAGCCCTCAAGCCAGTGTTGGACCCTACGAGCAGTACTTC.